One sample yielded the 3 T cell receptor beta chains listed below, sequenced in a study of T-cell memory formation after mild COVID-19. TCRdb independently ran MiXCR on the 5' RACE reads; one entry per CDR3 protein. The table includes under 650,000 distinct CDR3 sequences, about a sixth detected once. Sequencing was carried out using PBMCs or a T cell subset sorted from them (not recorded which). These receptors came from an adult woman who had mild COVID-19 (a few samples of this study predate the infection). Cell type and time point are not known.

This clonotype occurred a few times. The chain links TRBV5-4 to TRBJ2-7; D is perhaps TRBD2 (6 bases). This CDR3 region has 15 residues. The V and J ends lost 0 bases and 3 bases respectively, with 13 bases between them. Germline V gene data show CDR1 as SGHNT and CDR2 as YYREEE (reference sequence). This CDR3 is CASSLGELASYEQYF. The CDR3 region has the DNA TGTGCCAGCAGCTTGGGAGAACTAGCAAGCTACGAGCAGTACTTC. Full variable domain (missing parts from reference TRBV5-4 and TRBJ2-7): ETGVTQSPTHLIKTRGQQVTLRCSSQSGHNTVSWYQQALGQGPQFIFQYYREEENGRGNFPPRFSGLQFPNYSSELNVNALELDDSALYLCASSLGELASYEQYFGPGTRLTVT.

In this sample, this clonotype turned up many times. V usage is TRBV20-1 and J usage is TRBJ2-7, with a tentative D call TRBD1 (5 bases). The germline CDR1 and CDR2 sequences are DFQATT and SNEGSKA (reference sequence). V was cut by 6 bases and J by 0 bases, with 15 bases left in between. This CDR3 is built from 14 residues. The CDR3 bases are TGCAGTGCCGAATATCCAGGGTACTCCTACGAGCAGTACTTC. Its translation is CSAEYPGYSYEQYF.

This clonotype has only a few counts. The chain recombines TRBV29-1 with TRBJ2-4, with D perhaps given as TRBD1 or TRBD2 (5 bases each). This CDR3 is built from 14 residues. The germline V gene has CDR1 SQVTM and CDR2 ANQGSEA. Deletions cut 4 bases from V and 0 bases from J, with 10 bases between. This CDR3 reads CSVGGWGAKNIQYF. CDR3 nucleotides: TGCAGCGTTGGGGGGTGGGGAGCCAAAAACATTCAGTACTTC. The entire variable domain, with the rest obtained from reference TRBV29-1 and TRBJ2-4, is as follows: SAVISQKPSRDICQRGTSLTIQCQVDSQVTMMFWYRQQPGQSLTLIATANQGSEATYESGFVIDKFPISRPNLTFSTLTVSNMSPEDSSIYLCSVGGWGAKNIQYFGAGTRLSVL.